This T cell receptor beta chain derives from a study of CXCR3-negative and CXCR3-positive naive CD8 T cells. Study observations and caveats: Unlike memory cells, which differed, naive CXCR3-negative and CXCR3-positive cells had similar TRBV-TRBJ usage. Compared with CXCR3-negative naive cells, CXCR3-positive naive cells showed more hydrophobic TRB CDR3s. Upon cryopreservation, CXCR3 expression partially decreased, and most assays used fresh PBMCs. Diversity ran similarly high across both naive subsets but far lower in memory CD8+ cells.

This CDR3 is 15 amino acids long. A CD45RO-CCR7+CD27+CD95- profile was what naive CD8+ T cells displayed. Preparation of TRB cDNA libraries relied on 5' RACE carrying UMI labels. TCRdb re-called the 5' RACE reads and shows each CDR3 protein once, DNA omitted. This repertoire includes 85,000 to 130,000 distinct CDR3 sequences. Points on this clonotype: Its antigen is not known.

The receptor was isolated from a human donor in good health. Some clones in this sample may be carry-over from other donors' samples. The chain couples TRBV12-3 or TRBV12-4 to TRBJ2-7; TCRdb picks TRBD1, but there is no DNA to check that call. The sample consisted of naive CXCR3+ CD8+ T cells from blood. Subset defined: CD45RO-CCR7+CD27+CD95- naive CD8+ T cells expressing CXCR3 (TNR3+). The CDR3 protein is CASSFPGQVIYEQYF.